Here is one T cell receptor (beta chain) with its context. The antigen is undetermined. CDR3 length: 14 residues. The germline CDR1 and CDR2 sequences are KGHSH and LQKENI. The V end lost 3 bases, the J end lost 10 bases, and 16 bases lay between the germline ends. The data are from a study of cytomegalovirus exposure and HLA in healthy donors. Study observations and caveats: Certain indistinguishable V segments, among them TRBV6-2 and TRBV6-3, were excluded. High sensitivity and specificity were reportedly achieved when the classifier diagnosed cytomegalovirus status. In a later analysis, HLA-C alleles had the fewest associated TCRs, DRB1 alleles the most.

13 Jbeta primers and 60 Vbeta primers were used for the PCR. Here immunoSEQ multiplex PCR was the method, and the copy in TCRdb shows in-frame clones only, minus some. This repertoire shows roughly 110,000 clones, around 67% found once; its top ten account for around 15%. The receptor's source is a woman between 40 and 55 years old in good health and CMV-seropositive. The V call is TRBV18, the J call TRBJ2-1; D is possibly TRBD1 (6 bases). The sample was PBMCs. The CDR3 region has the DNA TGTGCCAGCTCACCCCGGGACCCAAGGGGGGAGCAGTTCTTC. Its protein product is CASSPRDPRGEQFF.